The text below deals with one T cell receptor beta chain. Its antigen is still unknown. These data originate in a study of CD8+ T cells in alopecia areata. Findings and caveats of the study: It was lesional scalp, especially alopecia totalis/universalis, that showed higher clonality than normal scalp. Against the mouse data, patients shared TCRs less clearly, possibly for HLA reasons.

The CDR3 spans 14 residues. Germline trimming cut 2 bases from V and 7 bases from J; bases unmatched to any gene: 4. Per the germline V gene, CDR1 is MNHEY and CDR2 is SVGAGI. Treatment reported: oral pan-JAK inhibitor, 5-10 mg twice daily. RNA, once extracted, was reverse transcribed into cDNA for use as the sequencing template. Assay: immunoSEQ multiplex PCR; the TCRdb copy retains only in-frame clones and omits some. The table includes about 180,000 clones, approximately 49% detected once. The origin of this receptor is a human donor with alopecia areata. This sample comprised CD8+ T cells sorted from blood, obtained at approximately week 52, from a patient treated with tofacitinib. The V call is TRBV6-5, the J call TRBJ2-7; 11 bases fit TRBD1. For the CDR3, the DNA is TGTGCCAGCAGTTACGGACAGGGGGCTGGAGAGCAGTACTTC. Translation: CASSYGQGAGEQYF.